This T cell receptor (beta chain) originates from a study of T cells in Graves' hyperthyroidism and ophthalmopathy. Germline CDR1 and CDR2: MDHEN and SYDVKM. The V end was cut by 9 bases, the J end by 4 bases, with 9 bases between. The CDR3 length is 11 residues. TCR beta CDR3 regions were amplified from RNA. First-round RT-PCR of the TCR CDR3 relied on the HTBI primer set. TCRdb passed the multiplex PCR reads through MiXCR, listing each CDR3 protein once. Here the sample spans about 640,000 distinct CDR3 sequences, around 20% being singletons. This clonotype was counted a few times. This receptor was identified in a man younger than 40 with Graves' ophthalmopathy. The genes are TRBV28 and TRBJ1-2; D gene uncertain. The sample taken for sequencing was blood. This CDR3 is CASRESYGYTF. The CDR3 bases are TGTGCCAGTCGAGAATCCTATGGCTACACCTTC.